What follows are 23 T cell receptor beta chains derived from one specimen sequenced in a study of CXCR3-negative and CXCR3-positive naive CD8 T cells. The libraries of TRB cDNA were prepared using 5' RACE with UMI labels. TCRdb re-called the 5' RACE reads; one entry per CDR3 protein, DNA not given. Across around 63,000 distinct CDR3 sequences, the top ten clones capture 4% to 5.5% of the sample. Study-wide results and caveats: In CXCR3-positive naive cells, the TRB CDR3s were more hydrophobic than in CXCR3-negative naive cells.

These receptors' targets are unknown. The sequenced sample was naive CXCR3+ CD8+ T cells from blood. Subset denoted: CD45RO-CCR7+CD27+CD95- naive CD8+ T cells expressing CXCR3 (TNR3+). The receptors shown here come from a human donor in good health. Some clones in this sample may be carry-over from other donors' samples.

The chain employs TRBV6-4 and TRBJ1-4; the TCRdb D gene call, TRBD1, has no DNA to confirm it. CDR1 and CDR2 from the germline V gene are MRHNA and SNTAGT. The CDR3 has 17 amino acids. CDR3 protein: CASSDPQTVGLGEKLFF.

The V call is TRBV29-1, the J call TRBJ2-7; TCRdb gives TRBD1 as the D gene, but with no DNA this cannot be confirmed. The CDR3 has 11 amino acids. Germline values: CDR1 SQVTM, CDR2 ANQGSEA. CDR3 sequence: CSVEAGNEQYF.

This sequence joins TRBV20-1 and TRBJ1-3; absent DNA, TCRdb's TRBD1 call cannot be checked. The CDR3 is 15 amino acids. Germline CDR1 DFQATT, CDR2 SNEGSKA (reference sequence). The CDR3 protein is CSARDFLGQGDTIYF.

This chain joins TRBV29-1 and TRBJ1-2. Germline-derived CDR1 and CDR2 are SQVTM and ANQGSEA. The CDR3 consists of 14 residues. CDR3 in amino acids: CSVEDQTANYGYTF.

The chain uses TRBV28 and TRBJ2-1; TCRdb indicates TRBD2, and absent DNA this call remains unverified. Germline CDR1 MDHEN, CDR2 SYDVKM. The CDR3 runs to 15 residues. CDR3 region: CASSFGTSTYNEQFF.

V gene TRBV20-1 combines with J gene TRBJ1-1; TCRdb gives TRBD1 as the D gene, but with no DNA this cannot be confirmed. CDR1 is DFQATT, CDR2 SNEGSKA, per germline (reference sequence). This CDR3 has 13 residues. CDR3: CRGVGDKNTEAFF.

The chain joins TRBV7-7 to TRBJ2-2; TCRdb proposes TRBD1, but this gene call is untestable without DNA. The CDR3 consists of 17 residues. Germline CDR1 is SSHAT and CDR2 is FNYEAQ (reference sequence). The CDR3 region is CASSSEDRGVRSGELFF.

The gene calls are TRBV7-2 and TRBJ2-5. The germline V gene encodes CDR1 SGHTA and CDR2 FQGNSA. The CDR3 has 12 amino acids. The CDR3 spells CASSFGMETQYF.

This CDR3 is CASNNGLGLYNEQFF. The gene calls are TRBV12-3 or TRBV12-4 and TRBJ2-1; TCRdb's D call of TRBD2 is untestable without DNA. This CDR3 has 15 amino acids.

The V call is TRBV29-1, the J call TRBJ1-2. There are 11 residues in the CDR3. The germline V gene has CDR1 SQVTM and CDR2 ANQGSEA. CDR3 region: CSEGDYYGYTF.

The chain has TRBV29-1 and TRBJ2-7; TCRdb returns TRBD1, unconfirmable since there is no DNA. The CDR3 covers 12 residues. Germline loops: CDR1 SQVTM, CDR2 ANQGSEA. The CDR3 spells CSVESRAYEQYF.

The genes are TRBV4-1 and TRBJ1-1; TCRdb names TRBD1, which stays unverified in the absence of DNA. CDR3 length: 17 residues. Germline CDR1 and CDR2: MGHRA and YSYEKL. CDR3 sequence: CASSLMGAFDLNTEAFF.

The chain recombines TRBV7-3 with TRBJ2-3; TCRdb's D call of TRBD1 is untestable without DNA. The CDR3 spans 15 residues. The V gene's germline CDR1 is SGHTA and CDR2 FQGTGA. CDR3 amino acids: CASSLIGGRTDTQYF.

V and J are TRBV9 and TRBJ1-5; absent DNA, TCRdb's TRBD1 call cannot be checked. The V gene's germline CDR1 is SGDLS and CDR2 YYNGEE. CDR3 size: 14 residues. CDR3 amino acids: CASSAGTGYQPQHF.

This chain uses TRBV29-1 with TRBJ1-1; lacking DNA, the TRBD1 call made by TCRdb goes unchecked. Per germline, CDR1 SQVTM and CDR2 ANQGSEA. CDR3 length equals 11 residues. CDR3 loop: CSVEGATEAFF.

The V call is TRBV20-1, the J call TRBJ2-2. The germline gives CDR1 DFQATT, CDR2 SNEGSKA (reference sequence). This CDR3 has 13 amino acids. This CDR3 reads CSATQANTGELFF.

This rearrangement joins TRBV7-7 to TRBJ2-5. Germline V gives CDR1 SSHAT, CDR2 FNYEAQ (reference sequence). CDR3 length: 15 amino acids. Here the CDR3 reads CASSLGPLVQETQYF.

The chain links TRBV7-9 to TRBJ2-5; TCRdb indicates TRBD1, and absent DNA this call remains unverified. CDR1 and CDR2 from the germline V gene are SEHNR and FQNEAQ (reference sequence). The CDR3 is 15 residues long. CDR3 protein: CASSLTGATQETQYF. Full variable domain (remainder filled in from reference TRBV7-9 and TRBJ2-5): DTGVSQNPRHKITKRGQNVTFRCDPISEHNRLYWYRQTLGQGPEFLTYFQNEAQLEKSRLLSDRFSAERPKGSFSTLEIQRTEQGDSAMYLCASSLTGATQETQYFGPGTRLLVL.

V is TRBV5-4 and J is TRBJ2-1. The CDR3 spans 15 residues. The germline V gene has CDR1 SGHNT and CDR2 YYREEE (reference sequence). The CDR3 sequence: CASSFWGDSYNEQFF.

The chain carries TRBV6-4 and TRBJ2-3; TCRdb designates TRBD2, a call that cannot be tested without DNA. Germline V gene sequence: CDR1 MRHNA, CDR2 SNTAGT. The CDR3 has 16 amino acids. CDR3 sequence: CASSDGTSLSTDTQYF.

V usage is TRBV20-1 and J usage is TRBJ2-7; TCRdb gives TRBD1 as the D gene, but with no DNA this cannot be confirmed. Germline-derived CDR1 and CDR2 are DFQATT and SNEGSKA (reference sequence). This CDR3 has 19 residues. CDR3 protein: CSARDPLETVKKVLYEQYF.

The gene calls are TRBV7-9 and TRBJ2-1; the D call from TCRdb, TRBD2, cannot be confirmed without DNA. Germline assignment: CDR1 SEHNR and CDR2 FQNEAQ (reference sequence). The CDR3 is 14 residues long. The CDR3 loop is CASSFGGTYNEQFF.

The chain uses TRBV7-6 and TRBJ2-5. The CDR3 is 12 residues long. CDR1 is SGHVS, CDR2 FNYEAQ, per germline. CDR3 protein: CASSLGEETQYF.